A selection of T cell receptor beta chains follows, all from one sample in a study of response to subunit inactivated influenza vaccine. TCRdb used MiXCR to reprocess the RT-PCR reads, holding one entry per CDR3 protein. This table has 550,000 to 600,000 distinct CDR3 sequences, about an eighth appearing once. The starting material was PBMCs from blood, obtained on the day of vaccination. The receptors were sampled from a man aged 45-65 years who received an inactivated influenza vaccine. CDR3s include the opening cysteine and the closing phenylalanine or tryptophan. D genes are given only for firm matches. Only part of the rows carry a size: once, few, many, or a class if the clone is expanded.

j_gene: TRBJ2-7; abundance: few; d_gene: NA; v_gene: TRBV7-9; CDR3aa: CASSLKQLGPDEQYF; CDR3nt: TGTGCCAGCAGCTTAAAGCAGCTGGGTCCCGACGAGCAGTACTTC
j_gene: TRBJ1-5; abundance: many; d_gene: TRBD1; v_gene: TRBV29-1; CDR3aa: CSVRQGGANQPQHF; CDR3nt: TGCAGCGTTCGGCAGGGGGGGGCCAATCAGCCCCAGCATTTT
j_gene: TRBJ2-1; abundance: few; d_gene: TRBD2; v_gene: TRBV20-1; CDR3aa: CSARGSSGRVLTYNEQFF; CDR3nt: TGCAGTGCTAGAGGCTCTAGCGGGAGGGTACTAACCTACAATGAGCAGTTCTTC
j_gene: TRBJ1-2; abundance: few; d_gene: TRBD1; v_gene: TRBV2; CDR3aa: CASRRTGEGYTF; CDR3nt: TGTGCCAGCAGGAGGACAGGGGAGGGCTACACCTTC
j_gene: TRBJ2-1; abundance: NA; d_gene: TRBD2; v_gene: TRBV5-1; CDR3aa: CASSTISGGARNEQFF; CDR3nt: TGCGCCAGCAGTACGATCAGCGGGGGGGCCCGGAATGAGCAGTTCTTC
j_gene: TRBJ2-7; abundance: NA; d_gene: TRBD1; v_gene: TRBV7-2; CDR3aa: CASSRTGASYEQYF; CDR3nt: TGTGCCAGCAGCCGCACAGGGGCCTCCTACGAGCAGTACTTC
j_gene: TRBJ2-2; abundance: many; d_gene: NA; v_gene: TRBV7-6; CDR3aa: CASRRRPGTYSTGELFF; CDR3nt: TGTGCCAGCCGCAGACGGCCAGGGACTTATAGCACCGGGGAGCTGTTTTTT
j_gene: TRBJ2-1; abundance: NA; d_gene: TRBD2; v_gene: TRBV7-9; CDR3aa: CASSFSSSGAYNEQFF; CDR3nt: TGTGCCAGCAGCTTTTCATCTAGCGGTGCCTACAATGAGCAGTTCTTC
j_gene: TRBJ2-3; abundance: NA; d_gene: TRBD2; v_gene: TRBV25-1; CDR3aa: CASSASGSPIRTDTQYF; CDR3nt: TGTGCCAGCAGTGCTAGCGGGAGCCCCATTCGCACAGATACGCAGTATTTT
j_gene: TRBJ2-7; abundance: few; d_gene: TRBD1; v_gene: TRBV4-1; CDR3aa: CASSRVGQGVNYEQYF; CDR3nt: TGCGCCAGCAGCCGAGTTGGACAGGGGGTTAACTACGAGCAGTACTTC
j_gene: TRBJ2-5; abundance: many; d_gene: NA; v_gene: TRBV29-1; CDR3aa: CSVLVGVETQYF; CDR3nt: TGCAGCGTCTTAGTGGGGGTAGAGACCCAGTACTTC
j_gene: TRBJ2-1; abundance: few; d_gene: NA; v_gene: TRBV18; CDR3aa: CASYPDLGSNEQFF; CDR3nt: TGTGCCAGCTACCCGGACCTGGGGTCCAATGAGCAGTTCTTC
j_gene: TRBJ1-2; abundance: many; d_gene: NA; v_gene: TRBV7-2; CDR3aa: CASSLAGDYGYTF; CDR3nt: TGTGCCAGCAGCTTAGCAGGGGACTATGGCTACACCTTC
j_gene: TRBJ2-3; abundance: few; d_gene: TRBD1; v_gene: TRBV29-1; CDR3aa: CSPGQGKDTQYF; CDR3nt: TGCAGCCCGGGACAGGGTAAAGATACGCAGTATTTT
j_gene: TRBJ2-5; abundance: few; d_gene: TRBD2; v_gene: TRBV4-3; CDR3aa: CASSRISGGNQETQYF; CDR3nt: TGCGCCAGCAGCCGAATTAGCGGGGGAAACCAAGAGACCCAGTACTTC
j_gene: TRBJ2-1; abundance: NA; d_gene: NA; v_gene: TRBV12-3/TRBV12-4; CDR3aa: CASSSTGTHVGRRKNEQFF; CDR3nt: TGTGCCAGCAGTTCGACAGGGACTCACGTCGGTCGGAGGAAAAATGAGCAGTTCTTC
j_gene: TRBJ2-7; abundance: NA; d_gene: TRBD1; v_gene: TRBV7-8; CDR3aa: CASSLRGPSLHYEQYF; CDR3nt: TGTGCCAGCAGCCTCAGGGGGCCCTCCCTTCACTACGAGCAGTACTTC
j_gene: TRBJ2-1; abundance: NA; d_gene: TRBD1; v_gene: TRBV12-3/TRBV12-4; CDR3aa: CASRRGTGVHNEQFF; CDR3nt: TGTGCCAGCAGAAGAGGGACAGGGGTCCACAATGAGCAGTTCTTC
j_gene: TRBJ2-2; abundance: few; d_gene: NA; v_gene: TRBV6-2/TRBV6-3; CDR3aa: CASSYLTARTLPGELFF; CDR3nt: TGTGCCAGCAGTTATTTGACAGCGAGGACCCTCCCCGGGGAGCTGTTTTTT
j_gene: TRBJ2-4; abundance: NA; d_gene: NA; v_gene: TRBV15; CDR3aa: CATSRTFREIKNIQYF; CDR3nt: TGTGCCACCAGCAGAACCTTCAGGGAGATCAAAAACATTCAGTACTTC
j_gene: TRBJ2-1; abundance: NA; d_gene: TRBD2; v_gene: TRBV10-3; CDR3aa: CAISESEGLASEQFF; CDR3nt: TGTGCCATCAGTGAGTCGGAGGGACTAGCATCTGAGCAGTTCTTC
j_gene: TRBJ2-1; abundance: few; d_gene: TRBD1; v_gene: TRBV6-5; CDR3aa: CASSYNKGAWDEQFF; CDR3nt: TGTGCCAGCAGTTACAATAAGGGGGCCTGGGATGAGCAGTTCTTC
j_gene: TRBJ2-7; abundance: many; d_gene: TRBD2; v_gene: TRBV7-2; CDR3aa: CASSLGRLAGAGEQYF; CDR3nt: TGTGCCAGCAGCTTAGGTCGGCTAGCGGGAGCGGGTGAGCAGTACTTC
j_gene: TRBJ2-1; abundance: few; d_gene: NA; v_gene: TRBV7-2; CDR3aa: CASSLVGGGGNNEQFF; CDR3nt: TGTGCCAGCAGCTTAGTAGGAGGGGGGGGCAACAATGAGCAGTTCTTC
j_gene: TRBJ1-1; abundance: few; d_gene: NA; v_gene: TRBV6-1; CDR3aa: CASSEGADTEAFF; CDR3nt: TGTGCCAGCAGTGAAGGGGCAGATACTGAAGCTTTCTTT